This T cell receptor beta chain was obtained from a study of blood T cell repertoires in COVID-19. Germline CDR1 reads LGHDT; CDR2 reads YNNKEL (reference sequence). The CDR3 extends over 16 amino acids. Unmatched junction bases numbered 6, after V lost 3 bases and J lost 4 bases. The repertoire was sequenced with immunoSEQ multiplex PCR; TCRdb's copy has only in-frame clones and lacks some. The repertoire holds about 300,000 clones, with about 93% as singletons. The sample consisted of peripheral blood. The origin of this receptor is a young woman with COVID-19, enrolled during active disease. The chain carries TRBV3-1 (or the pseudogene TRBV3-2) and TRBJ2-2; 9 bases agree with TRBD1. The DNA of the CDR3 is TGTGCCAGCAGCCAGAGGGACAGGGCTCTCACCGGGGAGCTGTTTTTT. Protein sequence: CASSQRDRALTGELFF.